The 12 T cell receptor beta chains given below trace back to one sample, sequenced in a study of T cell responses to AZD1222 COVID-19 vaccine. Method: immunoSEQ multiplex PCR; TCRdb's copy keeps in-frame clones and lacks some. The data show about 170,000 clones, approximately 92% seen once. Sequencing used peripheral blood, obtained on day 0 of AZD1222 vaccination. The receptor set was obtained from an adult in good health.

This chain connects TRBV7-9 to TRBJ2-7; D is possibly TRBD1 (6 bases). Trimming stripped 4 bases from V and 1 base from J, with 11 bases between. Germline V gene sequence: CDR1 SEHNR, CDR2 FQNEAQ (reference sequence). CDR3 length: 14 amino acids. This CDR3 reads CASSSGTGSYEQYV. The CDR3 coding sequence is TGTGCCAGCAGCTCGGGAACAGGGTCCTACGAGCAGTACGTC.

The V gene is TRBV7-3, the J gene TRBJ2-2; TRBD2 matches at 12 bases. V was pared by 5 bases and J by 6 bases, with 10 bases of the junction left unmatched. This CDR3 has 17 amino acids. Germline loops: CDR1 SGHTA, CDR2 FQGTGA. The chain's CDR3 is CASSPPLAGGLSGELFF. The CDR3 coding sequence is TGTGCCAGCAGCCCCCCCCTAGCGGGGGGGCTATCCGGGGAGCTGTTTTTT.

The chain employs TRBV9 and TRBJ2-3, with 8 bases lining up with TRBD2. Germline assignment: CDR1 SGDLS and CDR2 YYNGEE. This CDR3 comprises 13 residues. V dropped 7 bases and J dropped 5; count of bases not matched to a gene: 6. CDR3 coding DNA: TGTGCCAGCGGGGCGGGGGGAGGAGATACGCAGTATTTT. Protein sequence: CASGAGGGDTQYF.

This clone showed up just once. In DNA, the CDR3 is TGTGCCACCAGTGATCCCGGGACAGGGTTAACTGGGGAGCTGTTTTTT. It specifies CATSDPGTGLTGELFF. This chain connects TRBV24-1 to TRBJ2-2, with TRBD1 matching 9 bases. This CDR3 comprises 16 residues. Germline CDR1 KGHDR, CDR2 SFDVKD. The ends lost 3 bases at V and 8 bases at J; junction bases unmatched: 9.

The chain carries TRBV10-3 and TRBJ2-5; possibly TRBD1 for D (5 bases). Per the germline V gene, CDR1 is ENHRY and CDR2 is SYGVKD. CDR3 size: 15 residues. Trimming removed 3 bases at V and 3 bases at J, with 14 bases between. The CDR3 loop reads CAISEGVGREETQYF. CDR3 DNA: TGTGCCATCAGTGAAGGGGTAGGACGGGAAGAGACCCAGTACTTC.

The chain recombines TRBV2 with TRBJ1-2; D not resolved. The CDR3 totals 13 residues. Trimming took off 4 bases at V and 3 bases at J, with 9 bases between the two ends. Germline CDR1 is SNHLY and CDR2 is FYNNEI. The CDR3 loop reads CASSGTLDYGYTF. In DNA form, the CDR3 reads TGTGCCAGCAGTGGGACCCTAGACTATGGCTACACCTTC.

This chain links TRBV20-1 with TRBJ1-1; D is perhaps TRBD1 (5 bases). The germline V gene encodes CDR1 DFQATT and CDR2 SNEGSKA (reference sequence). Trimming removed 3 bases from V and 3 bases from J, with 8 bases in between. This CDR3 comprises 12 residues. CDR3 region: CSASSGDTEAFF. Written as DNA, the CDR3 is TGCAGTGCTAGTTCGGGGGACACTGAAGCTTTCTTT.

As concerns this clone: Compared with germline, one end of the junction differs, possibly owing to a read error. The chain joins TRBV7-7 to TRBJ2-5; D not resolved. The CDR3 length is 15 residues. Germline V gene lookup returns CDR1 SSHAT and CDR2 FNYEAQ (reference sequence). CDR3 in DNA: TGTGCTAGCAGCTTTAGTTCCCTGCGTGGGGAGACCCAGTACTTC. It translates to CASSFSSLRGETQYF. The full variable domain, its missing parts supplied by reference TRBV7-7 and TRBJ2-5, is GAGVSQSPRYKVTKRGQDVTLRCDPISSHATLYWYQQALGQGPEFLTYFNYEAQPDKSGLPSDRFSAERPEGSISTLTIQRTEQRDSAMYRCASSFSSLRGETQYFGPGTRLLVL.

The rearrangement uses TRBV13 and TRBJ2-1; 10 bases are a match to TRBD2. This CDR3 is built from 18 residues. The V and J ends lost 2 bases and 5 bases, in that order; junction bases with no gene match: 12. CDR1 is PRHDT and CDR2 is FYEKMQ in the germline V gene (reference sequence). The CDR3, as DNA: TGTGCCAGCAGCTTACGAGGGCTAGCGGGGGATAGAGACAATGAGCAGTTCTTC. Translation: CASSLRGLAGDRDNEQFF. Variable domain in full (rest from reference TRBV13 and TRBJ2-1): AAGVIQSPRHLIKEKRETATLKCYPIPRHDTVYWYQQGPGQDPQFLISFYEKMQSDKGSIPDRFSAQQFSDYHSELNMSSLELGDSALYFCASSLRGLAGDRDNEQFFGPGTRLTVL.

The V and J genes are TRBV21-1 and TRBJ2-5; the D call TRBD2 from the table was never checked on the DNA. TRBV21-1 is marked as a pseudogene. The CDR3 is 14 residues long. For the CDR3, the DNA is TGTGCCAGCAGCAATACCAACGGGTCGGAGACCCAGTACTTC. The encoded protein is CASSNTNGSETQYF.

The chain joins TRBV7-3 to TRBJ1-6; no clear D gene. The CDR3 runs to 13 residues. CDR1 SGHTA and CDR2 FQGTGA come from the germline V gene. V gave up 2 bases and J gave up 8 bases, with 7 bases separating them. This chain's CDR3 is CASSLGSHSPLHF. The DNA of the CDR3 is TGTGCCAGCAGCTTAGGTTCCCATTCACCCCTCCACTTT.

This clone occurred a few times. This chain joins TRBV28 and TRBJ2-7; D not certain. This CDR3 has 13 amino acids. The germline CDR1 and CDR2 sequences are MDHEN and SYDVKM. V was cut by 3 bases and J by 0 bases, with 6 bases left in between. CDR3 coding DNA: TGTGCCAGCAGTTTCGGACGCTCCTACGAGCAGTACTTC. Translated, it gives CASSFGRSYEQYF.